This T cell receptor (beta chain) originates from a study of ipilimumab plus nivolumab after autologous stem cell transplantation (dated by TCRdb to about 2021). With respect to the entire study: Trial patients received a median of about five ipilimumab doses and roughly eight nivolumab doses. Primary refractory and relapsed disease were included in the DLBCL cohort, with 18-month progression-free survival of 85.7% and 28.6%, respectively. Patients undergoing autologous transplant for high-risk diffuse large B cell lymphoma, mature T cell lymphoma, or multiple myeloma were enrolled in the trial. The intent-to-treat population of the trial was made up of 35 to 40 patients.

Ipilimumab was given at 1 mg/kg intravenously on day 1 of selected weeks, and checkpoint therapy started 14 to 28 days after autologous transplant. Nivolumab was given at 3 mg/kg intravenously on day 1 of weeks 1, 4, 7, 10, and every two weeks through week 26. This Phase Ib clinical trial tested ipilimumab plus nivolumab, a combined checkpoint inhibition, as consolidation after autologous stem cell transplantation. CDR1 is given as SSHAT and CDR2 as FNYEAQ, both from the germline V gene (reference sequence). The CDR3 measures 13 amino acids from cysteine to phenylalanine. Of the read, only the CDR3 DNA is kept; its 39 bases are in frame from base 1. Overall study outcomes, separate from this receptor: According to the authors, a biologic rationale for studying the approach further came from T cell receptor repertoire, regulatory T cell phenotype and gut microbiota profiles. The authors concluded that, as post-transplant consolidation, combined checkpoint inhibition appeared tolerable.

In regard to this clone: Its antigen is currently not known. The junction shows a germline mismatch at one end, possibly a read error.

The library relied on the immunoSEQ multiplex PCR assay. TCRdb mirrors the immuneACCESS table, restricted to in-frame sequences. Some clones are absent from its copies; in checked studies, under half trace to an unresolved V gene, and the reason for the others is unknown. This sample comprises about 19,000 clones, about four fifths of them detected only once. Of the sample, approximately 6.8% falls within the top ten clones. The clonotype was recovered from a male donor with diffuse large B-cell lymphoma. The material was PBMCs, obtained in a trial of ipilimumab plus nivolumab as post-transplant consolidation. Rearrangement joined TRBV7-7 to TRBJ2-2; the D gene lacks a confident call. In nucleotides, the sequence is TGTGCTAGCAGCTTAGCCGGGACCGGGGAGCTGTTTTTT. Its coded protein is CASSLAGTGELFF. Here the CDR3 is joined to the reference TRBV7-7 and TRBJ2-2 genes, and the full variable domain is: GAGVSQSPRYKVTKRGQDVTLRCDPISSHATLYWYQQALGQGPEFLTYFNYEAQPDKSGLPSDRFSAERPEGSISTLTIQRTEQRDSAMYRCASSLAGTGELFFGEGSRLTVL.